Many counts were recorded for the clone carrying this TCR beta chain. The data belong to a study of molecular identifiers for immune sequencing clone quantification. From the PCR reads, TCRdb called clonotypes with MiXCR, one entry per CDR3 protein. Of about half a million distinct CDR3 sequences listed, around 23% are singletons. Trimming stripped 6 bases from V and 5 bases from J, with 14 bases between. Germline V gene sequence: CDR1 SGHTA, CDR2 FQGNSA. The CDR3 length is 14 residues. Researchers sorted naive CD8 T cells as cells that were CD8+CD4-CCR7+CD45RA+. The chain carries TRBV7-2 and TRBJ1-5; D is possibly TRBD1 (6 bases). This sequence originates from a human donor in good health. Some libraries in this study had Jurkat cell RNA spiked in. The sample consisted of naive CD8+ T cells from blood, with Jurkat cell RNA spiked in. Subset indicated: FACS-sorted CD8+CD4-CCR7+CD45RA+ naive T cells. The chain's CDR3 is CASREARGDQPQHF. The CDR3 DNA sequence: TGTGCCAGCAGAGAGGCGAGGGGGGATCAGCCCCAGCATTTT.